The clone carrying this TCR beta chain turned up a few times. RNA was extracted and reverse transcribed into cDNA as the sequencing template. Repertoires were generated with immunoSEQ multiplex PCR, while TCRdb's copy carries only in-frame clones and drops some. The repertoire consists of roughly 200,000 clones, with roughly 44% occurring once and the leading ten covering 2% to 3%. The treatment was: oral pan-JAK inhibitor, 5-10 mg twice daily. The sample comes from a study of CD8+ T cells in alopecia areata. CDR3 length: 17 amino acids. The germline V gene has CDR1 SEHNR and CDR2 FQNEAQ (reference sequence). J gave up 9 bases and V 5 bases, and 14 bases lay outside the gene matches.

This chain links TRBV7-9 with TRBJ2-1; 12 bases align to TRBD2. The receptor was derived from a human donor with alopecia areata. This material consisted of CD4+ T cells sorted from blood, taken at roughly week 38, from a patient treated with tofacitinib. The CDR3 protein is CASSQSQGGLAGGEQFF. Here the CDR3 DNA reads TGTGCCAGCAGCCAATCACAGGGGGGACTAGCGGGCGGTGAGCAGTTCTTC.